This TCR beta chain originates from a study of tumor-infiltrating lymphocytes in glioblastoma multiforme. To note about this clonotype: Antigen: not known. Its ends do not fully match the called genes, so a read error is possible.

Multiple V-beta primers and a C-beta primer amplified TCRB from RNA. In TCRdb, the multiplex PCR reads were re-called with MiXCR into one record per CDR3 protein. In the table there are more than 13,000 distinct CDR3 sequences, more than 65% of which are singletons. The study, taken as a whole, reports: Unequal TCR RNA per T cell might skew measured clone sizes.

CDR1 is SGHRS, CDR2 YFSETQ, per germline. This CDR3 spans 15 amino acids. The source is a male donor with glioblastoma. The sequenced material came from brain tumor tissue. The V and J genes are TRBV5-1 and TRBJ1-5; no clear D gene. CDR3 DNA: TGCGCTAGCAGCTTGGTCGGTTTTGGCGGTCAGCCCCAGCATTTT. Residues: CASSLVGFGGQPQHF. The full variable domain, its missing parts supplied by reference TRBV5-1 and TRBJ1-5, is KAGVTQTPRYLIKTRGQQVTLSCSPISGHRSVSWYQQTPGQGLQFLFEYFSETQRNKGNFPGRFSGRQFSNSRSEMNVSTLELGDSALYLCASSLVGFGGQPQHFGDGTRLSIL.